Listed here are 30 T cell receptor beta chains from one sample, sequenced in a study of blood T cell repertoires in COVID-19. The assay was immunoSEQ multiplex PCR, and TCRdb's table has in-frame clones only and misses some. The table lists around 62,000 clones, roughly 85% of them singletons. The sequencing input was peripheral blood. The receptors come from an older woman with COVID-19, enrolled during active disease.

This clone was seen only once. The J gene is TRBJ2-1, the V gene TRBV27; D might be TRBD2 (6 bases). The length of the CDR3 is 15 residues. Germline CDR1 reads MNHEY; CDR2 reads SMNVEV (reference sequence). Trimming pared 3 bases from V and 2 bases from J, leaving 11 bases between. The CDR3 protein is CASSLAGFTYNEQFF. The CDR3 bases are TGTGCCAGCAGTTTGGCGGGATTCACCTACAATGAGCAGTTCTTC.

V is TRBV5-1 and J is TRBJ2-2; TRBD2 is a possible D gene (7 bases). The germline gives CDR1 SGHRS, CDR2 YFSETQ. This CDR3 is 16 amino acids long. V lost 0 bases and J 6 bases, leaving 15 bases between the germline ends. The CDR3 nucleotides read TGCGCCAGCAGCTTGGCCAAGGGGGGGCCTGCCGGGGAGCTGTTTTTT. Encoded protein: CASSLAKGGPAGELFF.

V gene TRBV24-1 combines with J gene TRBJ2-5, with D unresolved. From germline, CDR1 is KGHDR and CDR2 SFDVKD. Trimming stripped 0 bases from V and 5 bases from J, with 9 bases between. The CDR3 consists of 14 residues. The CDR3 nucleotides are TGTGCCACCAGTGATTTGGCGAGGCCGGAGACCCAGTACTTC. Residues: CATSDLARPETQYF.

The chain joins TRBV11-3 to TRBJ2-3; D unclear. CDR1 and CDR2 (germline): SGHNT, YENEEA. This CDR3 has 16 residues. Trimming left V 0 bases short and J 0 bases short, with 10 bases between. CDR3 protein: CASSLEGRSSTDTQYF. As DNA, the CDR3 is TGTGCCAGCAGCTTAGAGGGCCGTTCTAGCACAGATACGCAGTATTTT.

The chain recombines TRBV30 with TRBJ1-4, with unresolved D. This CDR3 region has 11 residues. Germline V gene data show CDR1 as GTSNPN and CDR2 as SVGIG (reference sequence). The V end was cut by 0 bases, the J end by 10 bases, with 6 bases between. In DNA form, the CDR3 reads TGTGCCTGGAGTGTAGCCTCAAAACTGTTTTTT. It is translated as CAWSVASKLFF.

The chain has TRBV27 and TRBJ1-1, with D perhaps matching TRBD1 (5 bases). This CDR3 region has 17 residues. Germline CDR1 and CDR2: MNHEY and SMNVEV (reference sequence). Trimming cost V 3 bases and J 1 base, with 18 bases left between them. The CDR3: CASSFSLGTGPNTEAFF. CDR3 coding DNA: TGTGCCAGCAGTTTCTCCCTGGGAACAGGACCGAACACTGAAGCTTTCTTT.

The chain is built from TRBV18 and TRBJ2-7; 14 bases are shared with TRBD2. The trim removed 4 bases at V and 7 bases at J, leaving 6 bases unmatched. CDR1 is KGHSH and CDR2 is LQKENI in the germline V gene. The CDR3 runs 15 residues. This CDR3 reads CASSQGLAGVDEQYF. In DNA form, the CDR3 reads TGTGCCAGCTCACAGGGACTAGCGGGAGTGGATGAGCAGTACTTC.

The CDR3 loop is CASSRNPSGGGTGELFF. CDR3 coding DNA: TGCGCCAGCAGCCGTAATCCCTCAGGGGGCGGAACCGGGGAGCTGTTTTTT. The chain joins TRBV4-3 to TRBJ2-2; 8 bases line up with TRBD1. The CDR3 runs 17 residues. CDR1 LGHNA and CDR2 YSLEER come from the germline V gene. The V segment lost 4 bases and the J segment 5 bases; nucleotides outside the gene matches: 12.

This chain uses TRBV6-5 with TRBJ1-2; 7 bases are a match to TRBD1. With V trimmed by 2 bases and J by 4 bases, 4 bases remained unmatched. The CDR3 consists of 14 residues. Germline CDR1 and CDR2: MNHEY and SVGAGI. The DNA of the CDR3 is TGTGCCAGCAGTTACCGAGACAGGGCCTATGGCTACACCTTC. It specifies CASSYRDRAYGYTF.

The gene calls are TRBV6-2 or TRBV6-3 and TRBJ2-1; 10 bases match TRBD2. The CDR3 is made up of 14 amino acids. Trimming cost V 3 bases and J 10 bases; bases outside gene matches: 6. CDR1 MNHEY and CDR2 SVGEGT come from the germline V gene. This CDR3 reads CASSYPGLAREQFF. In nucleotides, the CDR3 is TGTGCCAGCAGTTATCCGGGACTAGCGCGGGAGCAGTTCTTC.

V is TRBV2 and J is TRBJ2-3; no clear D. CDR1 SNHLY and CDR2 FYNNEI come from the germline V gene. The CDR3 extends over 12 amino acids. Trimming took off 4 bases at V and 2 bases at J, with 4 bases between the two ends. CDR3 sequence reads: CASSGDTDTQYF. Written as DNA, the CDR3 is TGTGCCAGCAGTGGAGACACAGATACGCAGTATTTT.

The V call is TRBV5-1, the J call TRBJ2-7, with a weak D call TRBD2 (6 bases). Trimming stripped 4 bases from V and 3 bases from J, with 14 bases between. From germline, CDR1 is SGHRS and CDR2 YFSETQ. The CDR3 contains 14 residues. Written as DNA, the CDR3 is TGCGCCAGCAGCCCTTATATGGGGGGCTACGAGCAGTACTTC. The encoded protein is CASSPYMGGYEQYF.

The CDR3 spells CASSEDIGYGYTF. The CDR3 DNA follows: TGTGCCAGCAGTGAGGACATCGGCTATGGCTACACCTTC. This chain connects TRBV6-1 to TRBJ1-2; weak D call: TRBD1 (5 bases). The CDR3 spans 13 residues. From germline, CDR1 is MNHNS and CDR2 SASEGT. The V gene lost 3 bases and the J gene lost 4 bases, with 9 bases spanning the gap.

The chain couples TRBV25-1 to TRBJ2-7, with D unclear. CDR3 length: 14 residues. V gave up 0 bases and J gave up 2 bases, with 8 bases separating them. Germline V gene data show CDR1 as MGHDK and CDR2 as SYGVNS. CDR3 nucleotide sequence: TGTGCCAGCAGTGAATACAACAATCCCTACGAGCAGTACTTC. Translating it yields CASSEYNNPYEQYF.

The chain recombines TRBV5-4 with TRBJ2-1; 9 bases fit TRBD1. The CDR3 is 15 residues long. The germline CDR1 and CDR2 sequences are SGHNT and YYREEE (reference sequence). With V trimmed by 2 bases and J by 7 bases, 7 bases remained unmatched. The CDR3 protein is CASSFRTGAGNEQFF. For the CDR3, the DNA is TGTGCCAGCAGCTTCCGGACAGGGGCAGGGAATGAGCAGTTCTTC.

V usage is TRBV5-6 and J usage is TRBJ1-6; TRBD1 might be the D (6 bases). This CDR3 comprises 13 residues. From germline, CDR1 is SGHDT and CDR2 YYEEEE. With 4 bases removed from V and 10 bases from J, the gap between germline ends came to 12 bases. The chain's CDR3 is CASSPGGASPLHF. The CDR3 nucleotides read TGTGCCAGCAGCCCGGGGGGGGCGTCACCCCTCCACTTT. The variable domain in full, completed from reference TRBV5-6 and TRBJ1-6, reads DAGVTQSPTHLIKTRGQQVTLRCSPKSGHDTVSWYQQALGQGPQFIFQYYEEEERQRGNFPDRFSGHQFPNYSSELNVNALLLGDSALYLCASSPGGASPLHFGNGTRLTVT.

V usage is TRBV9 and J usage is TRBJ2-1; 8 nucleotides align to TRBD2. The CDR3 length is 20 residues. J gave up 6 bases and V 0 bases, and 20 bases lay outside the gene matches. The V gene's germline CDR1 is SGDLS and CDR2 YYNGEE. CDR3 region: CASSVGTPGEGGRSGNEQFF. CDR3 in DNA: TGTGCCAGCAGCGTAGGCACACCGGGGGAGGGCGGGAGGAGTGGCAATGAGCAGTTCTTC.

The chain employs TRBV7-2 and TRBJ1-5, with D possibly TRBD1 on 6 matching bases. The V and J ends lost 2 bases and 6 bases respectively, with 8 bases between them. CDR3 length: 13 amino acids. CDR1 is SGHTA and CDR2 is FQGNSA in the germline V gene. CDR3: CASSLQGSQPQHF. DNA of the CDR3: TGTGCCAGCAGCTTACAGGGGAGTCAGCCCCAGCATTTT.

J is TRBJ2-1 and V is TRBV29-1, with 8 nucleotides matching TRBD2. The CDR3 is 15 amino acids. The germline gives CDR1 SQVTM, CDR2 ANQGSEA. V lost 3 bases to trimming and J lost 13 bases; unmatched junction nucleotides: 17. CDR3 coding DNA: TGCAGCGTTGATGACCGGGAGGGCCCGTGGCCTTTACAGTTCTTC. Its translation is CSVDDREGPWPLQFF.

The V and J genes are TRBV6-1 and TRBJ1-2; a possible D gene is TRBD1 (6 bases). The ends were cut back, 3 bases at V and 8 bases at J, with 13 bases in the middle. The CDR3 is made up of 13 amino acids. Germline-derived CDR1 and CDR2 are MNHNS and SASEGT. The CDR3 bases are TGTGCCAGCAGTGACCCGGGACATAGGGGCTACACCTTC. It specifies CASSDPGHRGYTF.

The gene calls are TRBV9 and TRBJ2-3; TRBD1 matches at 9 bases. V was clipped by 0 bases and J by 3 bases; unmatched bases: 8. In germline, CDR1 is SGDLS, CDR2 YYNGEE. CDR3 length: 17 residues. CDR3 sequence: CASSVVGGTGRTDTQYF. The CDR3 DNA follows: TGTGCCAGCAGCGTAGTTGGAGGGACAGGGAGGACAGATACGCAGTATTTT.

The gene calls are TRBV3-1 (or the pseudogene TRBV3-2) and TRBJ1-6; a weak D match, TRBD1 (6 bases). Trimming removed 0 bases at V and 8 bases at J, with 26 bases between. Per the germline V gene, CDR1 is LGHDT and CDR2 is YNNKEL (reference sequence). The CDR3 has 20 residues. For the CDR3, the DNA is TGTGCCAGCAGCCAAGAAGTTAAGACTCGGCTAGGGGGTATTGATTCACCCCTCCACTTT. Encoded protein: CASSQEVKTRLGGIDSPLHF.

V is TRBV9 and J is TRBJ2-3; D may be TRBD1 (6 bases). With 0 bases removed from V and 4 bases from J, the gap between germline ends came to 6 bases. Germline V gives CDR1 SGDLS, CDR2 YYNGEE. The CDR3 sequence is 13 residues long. This chain's CDR3 is CASSVEGADTQYF. The DNA for the CDR3 is TGTGCCAGCAGCGTAGAGGGGGCAGATACGCAGTATTTT.

The CDR3 DNA is TGTGCCACCAGCGCAAGTAGGAACACTGAAGCTTTCTTT. This gives the protein CATSASRNTEAFF. J is TRBJ1-1 and V is TRBV15; D remains unclear. Germline assignment: CDR1 LNHNV and CDR2 YYDKDF (reference sequence). The V end was cut by 5 bases, the J end by 1 base, with 8 bases between. The CDR3 totals 13 residues.

This clone is a singleton in its sample. J is TRBJ1-1 and V is TRBV7-9, with TRBD1 matching over 7 bases. Germline CDR1 is SEHNR and CDR2 is FQNEAQ (reference sequence). Losses at the gene ends were 0 bases for V and 5 bases for J; bases not matched to a gene: 3. CDR3 length: 14 residues. CDR3 nucleotide sequence: TGTGCCAGCAGCTTAGCAGGGGGCAGGACTGAAGCTTTCTTT. It specifies CASSLAGGRTEAFF.

The chain carries TRBV5-1 and TRBJ2-2; 9 bases agree with TRBD1. This CDR3 is built from 14 residues. The J segment lost 7 bases and the V segment lost 4 bases, leaving 5 bases of the junction unmatched. Germline loops: CDR1 SGHRS, CDR2 YFSETQ. This CDR3 is CASSPQGAGGELFF. Written as DNA, the CDR3 is TGCGCCAGCAGCCCACAGGGGGCGGGCGGGGAGCTGTTTTTT.

J is TRBJ1-4 and V is TRBV4-3, with D perhaps matching TRBD1 (5 bases). Between the trimmed V and J ends, which lost 4 bases and 3 bases, there was a span of 21 bases. The germline gives CDR1 LGHNA, CDR2 YSLEER. The CDR3 runs to 18 residues. The CDR3 DNA is TGCGCCAGCAGCCGAGATCCCAGTAGGGGTACCGCTAATGAAAAACTGTTTTTT. This codes for CASSRDPSRGTANEKLFF.

V is TRBV11-3 and J is TRBJ1-1, with 8 bases lining up with TRBD1. Looked up from germline, CDR1 is SGHNT and CDR2 is YENEEA. V lost 5 bases to trimming and J lost 3 bases; unmatched junction nucleotides: 2. CDR3 size: 13 residues. The CDR3 spells CASSVQGDTEAFF. CDR3 DNA sequence: TGTGCCAGCAGCGTACAGGGGGACACTGAAGCTTTCTTT.

The rearrangement links TRBV7-8 to TRBJ2-2, with TRBD2 as a possible D gene (5 bases). Trimming took 5 bases from V and 2 from J, leaving 9 bases between them. From germline, CDR1 is SGHVS and CDR2 FQNEAQ. The CDR3 contains 14 residues. The CDR3 sequence is CASSLTTNTGELFF. For the CDR3, the DNA is TGTGCCAGCAGCCTGACTACAAACACCGGGGAGCTGTTTTTT.

The rearrangement links TRBV11-3 to TRBJ1-1; D might be TRBD1 (5 bases). Germline CDR1 reads SGHNT; CDR2 reads YENEEA. There are 12 residues in the CDR3. Trimming pared 3 bases from V and 7 bases from J, leaving 9 bases between. The CDR3 DNA is TGTGCCAGCAGCTTTGAACAGGTTGAAGCTTTCTTT. Translating it yields CASSFEQVEAFF.